Presented here are 24 T cell receptor beta chains from one specimen sequenced in a study of blood T cell repertoires in COVID-19. Some clones are missing from TCRdb's copy, which holds only in-frame ones; the method was immunoSEQ multiplex PCR. Of 310,000 or so clones listed, roughly 90% are singletons. Source material: peripheral blood. All receptors come from a woman between 25 and 40 years old with COVID-19, enrolled during active disease.

The chain employs TRBV10-1 and TRBJ1-2; the match to TRBD1 covers 9 bases. CDR1 and CDR2 from the germline V gene are WNHNN and SYGVQD (reference sequence). Germline trimming cut 6 bases from V and 1 base from J; bases unmatched to any gene: 6. The CDR3 runs to 15 residues. Here the CDR3 DNA reads TGCGCCAGCAGGGGACAGGGCAACTTTAACTATGGCTACACCTTC. This gives the protein CASRGQGNFNYGYTF.

This chain uses TRBV9 with TRBJ2-1; 9 bases agree with TRBD1. Germline CDR1 and CDR2: SGDLS and YYNGEE. The CDR3 is made up of 24 amino acids. V was clipped by 3 bases and J by 5 bases; unmatched bases: 33. CDR3 sequence (DNA): TGTGCCAGCAGCGCCTCTACCGGGACAGGGCGGGGTCTAGAAGGGCGAGCCACGAACAATGAGCAGTTCTTC. Its translation: CASSASTGTGRGLEGRATNNEQFF.

This clone was recorded once. The chain employs TRBV7-2 and TRBJ1-6, with TRBD1 matching over 10 bases. In germline, CDR1 is SGHTA, CDR2 FQGNSA. This CDR3 spans 15 amino acids. The junction had 7 bases not matched to a gene; V was cut back by 6 bases and J by 8 bases. The chain's CDR3 is CASSYRDRGYSPLHF. CDR3 DNA: TGTGCCAGCAGTTACCGGGACAGGGGATATTCACCCCTCCACTTT.

The chain uses TRBV7-9 and TRBJ1-1; D might be TRBD1 (5 bases). Trimming took off 5 bases at V and 1 base at J, with 11 bases between the two ends. The length of the CDR3 is 14 residues. Germline V gene data show CDR1 as SEHNR and CDR2 as FQNEAQ (reference sequence). The CDR3 region is CASSPTTGNTEAFF. As DNA, the CDR3 is TGTGCCAGCAGCCCCACAACAGGGAACACTGAAGCTTTCTTT.

With regard to this clone: The same CDR3 can be traced to other DNA sequences in this sample. The chain uses TRBV11-3 and TRBJ2-2, with D unresolved. The CDR3 has 14 residues. Germline assignment: CDR1 SGHNT and CDR2 YENEEA. V lost 0 bases to trimming and J lost 1 base, with 3 bases between them. This CDR3 reads CASSLERNTGELFF. The CDR3 DNA is TGTGCCAGCAGCTTAGAGCGGAACACCGGGGAGCTGTTTTTT.

This chain joins TRBV5-1 and TRBJ1-1; 11 nucleotides match TRBD1. This CDR3 spans 16 amino acids. Germline V gives CDR1 SGHRS, CDR2 YFSETQ. V trimming: 1 base; J trimming: 6 bases; junction bases outside the gene matches: 8. CDR3 residues: CASSLMGTGGNSEAFF. CDR3 nucleotides: TGCGCCAGCAGCTTGATGGGGACAGGGGGGAATTCTGAAGCTTTCTTT.

The V call is TRBV7-2, the J call TRBJ1-2; D might be TRBD1 (6 bases). CDR3 size: 15 residues. Trimming shortened V by 1 base and J by 1 base, and 10 bases separated the two germline ends. CDR1 is SGHTA and CDR2 is FQGNSA in the germline V gene. The CDR3 reads CASSLDREVNYGYTF. CDR3 sequence (DNA): TGTGCCAGCAGCTTAGACAGGGAAGTTAACTATGGCTACACCTTC. Based on the CDR3 plus reference TRBV7-2 and TRBJ1-2, the full variable domain is GAGVSQSPSNKVTEKGKDVELRCDPISGHTALYWYRQSLGQGLEFLIYFQGNSAPDKSGLPSDRFSAERTGGSVSTLTIQRTQQEDSAVYLCASSLDREVNYGYTFGSGTRLTVV.

This chain uses TRBV11-3 with TRBJ1-1; unclear D gene. The germline gives CDR1 SGHNT, CDR2 YENEEA. The CDR3 totals 13 residues. Trimming left V 1 base short and J 1 base short, with 4 bases between. CDR3 nucleotide sequence: TGTGCCAGCAGCTTAGCCCAGAACACTGAAGCTTTCTTT. Translated: CASSLAQNTEAFF.

The V and J genes are TRBV3-1 (or the pseudogene TRBV3-2) and TRBJ1-2; weak D call: TRBD1 (5 bases). The CDR3 length is 14 residues. Per germline, CDR1 LGHDT and CDR2 YNNKEL (reference sequence). Trimming removed 1 base at V and 6 bases at J, with 12 bases between. As DNA, the CDR3 is TGTGCCAGCAGCCAAGCAGGGCAAAGTGATGGCTACACCTTC. Its protein product is CASSQAGQSDGYTF.

This clone was detected many times. The V call is TRBV3-1 (or the pseudogene TRBV3-2), the J call TRBJ1-5; 7 bases align to TRBD1. V shed 0 bases, J shed 7 bases, and the junction held 9 bases outside the gene matches. This CDR3 is 16 amino acids long. Germline V gene lookup returns CDR1 LGHDT and CDR2 YNNKEL (reference sequence). CDR3 nucleotide sequence: TGTGCCAGCAGCCAAGATTTAGCAGGGGGTGGACAGCCCCAGCATTTT. This encodes CASSQDLAGGGQPQHF.

This chain uses TRBV10-3 with TRBJ2-1, with 7 positions matching TRBD1. The CDR3 is made up of 15 amino acids. CDR1 and CDR2 (germline): ENHRY, SYGVKD. The V segment lost 6 bases and the J segment 3 bases; nucleotides outside the gene matches: 8. DNA for the CDR3: TGTGCCATCAGCACGGGACAGCCCAGCTACAATGAGCAGTTCTTC. Translation: CAISTGQPSYNEQFF.

The gene calls are TRBV2 and TRBJ2-1; 7 nucleotides align to TRBD2. From germline, CDR1 is SNHLY and CDR2 FYNNEI. V was clipped by 6 bases and J by 3 bases; unmatched bases: 8. The CDR3 is 15 amino acids. The CDR3 DNA reads TGTGCCAGCAGCGCCGGGACTACCTACTACAATGAGCAGTTCTTC. Protein product: CASSAGTTYYNEQFF.

The chain joins TRBV27 to TRBJ2-7; D remains ambiguous. Germline assignment: CDR1 MNHEY and CDR2 SMNVEV (reference sequence). The ends were cut back, 11 bases at V and 6 bases at J, with 20 bases in the middle. The CDR3 loop spans 13 amino acids. CDR3 residues: CARPHLDRPEQYF. CDR3 DNA: TGTGCCCGCCCGCACCTAGATAGGCCCGAGCAGTACTTC.

This clone is a singleton in its sample. The chain combines TRBV10-1 with TRBJ2-5; maybe TRBD2 (5 bases). Trimming left V 2 bases short and J 4 bases short, with 11 bases between. There are 14 residues in the CDR3. Per germline, CDR1 WNHNN and CDR2 SYGVQD (reference sequence). DNA of the CDR3: TGCGCCAGCAGTGAGAACGGAGGAATAGAGACCCAGTACTTC. Translation gives CASSENGGIETQYF.

The chain has TRBV7-2 and TRBJ2-1; TRBD2 agrees at 7 bases. CDR1 is SGHTA, CDR2 FQGNSA, per germline. Trimming at V came to 2 bases and at J to 0 bases, leaving 4 bases not matched to a gene. The CDR3 totals 16 residues. CDR3 amino acids: CASSLRGSLSYNEQFF. The CDR3 DNA reads as TGTGCCAGCAGCTTACGCGGGAGTCTCTCCTACAATGAGCAGTTCTTC.

The chain carries TRBV19 and TRBJ1-2, with a possible D match to TRBD1 (6 bases). The CDR3 extends over 13 amino acids. The V end was cut by 6 bases, the J end by 0 bases, with 8 bases between. In germline, CDR1 is LNHDA, CDR2 SQIVND (reference sequence). CDR3 coding DNA: TGTGCCAGTAGGGGACAAACTAACTATGGCTACACCTTC. It is translated as CASRGQTNYGYTF.

The chain employs TRBV4-1 and TRBJ1-2; D perhaps matches TRBD1 (5 bases). The CDR3 runs to 19 residues. CDR1 and CDR2 (germline): MGHRA, YSYEKL. The V end lost 1 base, the J end lost 2 bases, and 23 bases lay between the germline ends. This CDR3 is CASSQGRGAIGIGNYGYTF. The CDR3 DNA reads TGCGCCAGCAGCCAAGGGAGGGGAGCAATCGGAATTGGCAACTATGGCTACACCTTC.

This chain uses TRBV11-2 with TRBJ1-5, with D perhaps matching TRBD1 (5 bases). The V gene lost 6 bases and the J gene lost 1 base, with 13 bases spanning the gap. Germline loops: CDR1 SGHAT, CDR2 FQNNGV. The CDR3 totals 15 residues. The CDR3 DNA reads TGTGCCAGCAGTGCAGGGTCCAGCAGCAATCAGCCCCAGCATTTT. Translating gives CASSAGSSSNQPQHF. Based on the CDR3 plus reference TRBV11-2 and TRBJ1-5, the full variable domain is EAGVAQSPRYKIIEKRQSVAFWCNPISGHATLYWYQQILGQGPKLLIQFQNNGVVDDSQLPKDRFSAERLKGVDSTLKIQPAKLEDSAVYLCASSAGSSSNQPQHFGDGTRLSIL.

The V call is TRBV18, the J call TRBJ1-3; D gene unclear. The CDR3 runs 14 residues. Germline CDR1 KGHSH, CDR2 LQKENI. V lost 0 bases, J lost 2 bases, and 5 bases lay in between. The chain's CDR3 is CASSPPAAGNTIYF. The CDR3 nucleotides read TGTGCCAGCTCACCACCGGCAGCTGGAAACACCATATATTTT.

This rearrangement joins TRBV14 to TRBJ2-7; 11 nucleotides agree with TRBD2. J was trimmed by 6 bases and V by 3 bases; bases with no gene match: 7. CDR3 length: 15 amino acids. CDR1 and CDR2 from the germline V gene are SGHDN and FVKESK. CDR3 protein: CASSHVAGGPAEQYF. Written as DNA, the CDR3 is TGTGCCAGCAGCCACGTAGCGGGAGGGCCTGCCGAGCAGTACTTC.

The V gene is TRBV5-1, the J gene TRBJ1-3; TRBD1 matches 7 bases. Trimming at V came to 3 bases and at J to 0 bases, leaving 0 bases not matched to a gene. Germline V gives CDR1 SGHRS, CDR2 YFSETQ. The CDR3 loop spans 14 amino acids. The DNA of the CDR3 is TGCGCCAGCAGCTGGGACAGCTCTGGAAACACCATATATTTT. It translates to CASSWDSSGNTIYF. Full variable domain (outside the CDR3, taken from reference TRBV5-1 and TRBJ1-3): KAGVTQTPRYLIKTRGQQVTLSCSPISGHRSVSWYQQTPGQGLQFLFEYFSETQRNKGNFPGRFSGRQFSNSRSEMNVSTLELGDSALYLCASSWDSSGNTIYFGEGSWLTVV.

The V and J genes are TRBV11-2 and TRBJ2-1, with a tentative D call TRBD1 (5 bases). CDR1 is SGHAT, CDR2 FQNNGV, per germline. This CDR3 is 14 amino acids long. Between the trimmed V and J ends, which lost 0 bases and 7 bases, there was a span of 10 bases. As DNA, the CDR3 is TGTGCCAGCAGCTTAGAGTCAGGGAAAAATGAGCAGTTCTTC. This sequence encodes CASSLESGKNEQFF.

J is TRBJ1-1 and V is TRBV6-1; TRBD1 is a possible D gene (5 bases). The V end was cut by 2 bases, the J end by 1 base, with 14 bases between. Germline V gene sequence: CDR1 MNHNS, CDR2 SASEGT. CDR3 length: 16 amino acids. The chain's CDR3 is CASSEYIDSRNTEAFF. The CDR3 region has the DNA TGTGCCAGCAGTGAATACATAGACAGCAGGAACACTGAAGCTTTCTTT.

The V call is TRBV19, the J call TRBJ2-3; D perhaps matches TRBD2 (5 bases). This CDR3 is 15 amino acids long. The germline gives CDR1 LNHDA, CDR2 SQIVND (reference sequence). V lost 1 base and J 5 bases, leaving 13 bases between the germline ends. The CDR3 nucleotides read TGTGCCAGTAGTATAGGCAGTGGGAGAGGAGATACGCAGTATTTT. Amino acids: CASSIGSGRGDTQYF.